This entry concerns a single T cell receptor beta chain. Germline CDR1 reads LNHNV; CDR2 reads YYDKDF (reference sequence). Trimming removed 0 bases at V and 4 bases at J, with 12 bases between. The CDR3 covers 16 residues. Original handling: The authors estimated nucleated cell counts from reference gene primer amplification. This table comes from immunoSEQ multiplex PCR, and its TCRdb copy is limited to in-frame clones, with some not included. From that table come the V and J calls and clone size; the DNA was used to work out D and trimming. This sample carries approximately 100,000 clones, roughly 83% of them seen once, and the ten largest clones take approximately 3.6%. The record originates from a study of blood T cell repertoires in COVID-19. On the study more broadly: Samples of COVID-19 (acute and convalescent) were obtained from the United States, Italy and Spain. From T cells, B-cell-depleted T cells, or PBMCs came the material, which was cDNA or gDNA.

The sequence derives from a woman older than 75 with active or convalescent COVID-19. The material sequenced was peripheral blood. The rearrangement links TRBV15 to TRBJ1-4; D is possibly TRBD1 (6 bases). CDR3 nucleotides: TGTGCCACCAGCAGAGATTGGGCCAGGGGTAATGAAAAACTGTTTTTT. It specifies CATSRDWARGNEKLFF. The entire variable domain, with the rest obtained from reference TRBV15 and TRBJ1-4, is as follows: DAMVIQNPRYQVTQFGKPVTLSCSQTLNHNVMYWYQQKSSQAPKLLFHYYDKDFNNEADTPDNFQSRRPNTSFCFLDIRSPGLGDTAMYLCATSRDWARGNEKLFFGSGTQLSVL.